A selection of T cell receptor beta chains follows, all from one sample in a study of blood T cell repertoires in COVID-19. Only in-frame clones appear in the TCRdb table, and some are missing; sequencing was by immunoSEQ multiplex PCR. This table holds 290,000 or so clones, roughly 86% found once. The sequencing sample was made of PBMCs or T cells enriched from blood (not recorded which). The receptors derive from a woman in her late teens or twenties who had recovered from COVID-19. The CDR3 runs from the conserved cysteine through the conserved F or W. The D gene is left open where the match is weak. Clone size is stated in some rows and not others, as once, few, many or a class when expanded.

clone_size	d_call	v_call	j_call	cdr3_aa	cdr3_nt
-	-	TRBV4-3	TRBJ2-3	CASSLLGDEADTQYF	TGCGCCAGCAGCCTCCTAGGTGATGAGGCAGATACGCAGTATTTT
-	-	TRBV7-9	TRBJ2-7	CASSTPGQGLQYF	TGTGCCAGCAGCACCCCAGGGCAGGGCTTGCAGTACTTC
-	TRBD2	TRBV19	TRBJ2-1	CASIPTGTRDDNEQFF	TGTGCCAGTATCCCGACCGGGACTAGGGACGACAATGAGCAGTTCTTC
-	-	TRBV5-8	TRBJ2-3	CASSARVGADTQYF	TGTGCCAGCAGCGCGAGGGTTGGGGCAGATACGCAGTATTTT
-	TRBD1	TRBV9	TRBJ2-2	CASSAQGDTGELFF	TGTGCCAGCAGCGCCCAGGGGGACACCGGGGAGCTGTTTTTT
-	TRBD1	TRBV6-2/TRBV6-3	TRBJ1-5	CASSYSTGRIQPQHF	TGTGCCAGCAGTTACTCGACAGGGAGAATTCAGCCCCAGCATTTT
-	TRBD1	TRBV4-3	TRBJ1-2	CASSQDPQGASGYTF	TGCGCCAGCAGCCAAGATCCCCAGGGGGCCTCTGGCTACACCTTC
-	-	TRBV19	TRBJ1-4	CASSTSRAMLEKLFF	TGTGCCAGTAGTACGTCGCGGGCCATGCTAGAAAAACTGTTTTTT
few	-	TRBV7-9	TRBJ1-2	CASSLNRDKVLYGYTF	TGTGCCAGCAGCCTCAACCGGGACAAGGTACTCTATGGCTACACCTTC
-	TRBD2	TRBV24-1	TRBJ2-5	CATRREGETQYF	TGTGCCACCAGGAGGGAGGGGGAGACCCAGTACTTC
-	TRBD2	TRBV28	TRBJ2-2	CASSLRGLAGDNTGELFF	TGTGCCAGCAGTTTACGGGGTCTAGCGGGAGACAACACCGGGGAGCTGTTTTTT
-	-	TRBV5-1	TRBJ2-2	CASSLRVTGELFF	TGCGCCAGCAGCTTACGGGTCACCGGGGAGCTGTTTTTT
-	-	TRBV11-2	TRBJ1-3	CASSLIAGTGNTIYF	TGTGCCAGCAGCTTAATTGCAGGGACTGGAAACACCATATATTTT
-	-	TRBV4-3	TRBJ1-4	CASSQGDKATNEKLFF	TGCGCCAGCAGCCAAGGGGACAAGGCAACTAATGAAAAACTGTTTTTT
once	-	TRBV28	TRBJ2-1	CASNLPGTRGTNEQFF	TGTGCCAGCAACTTACCCGGGACTCGCGGCACCAATGAGCAGTTCTTC
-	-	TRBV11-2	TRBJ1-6	CASSFGQNSPLHF	TGTGCCAGCAGCTTCGGACAGAATTCACCCCTCCACTTT
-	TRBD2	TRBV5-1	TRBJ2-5	CASSSGLAGVQQETQYF	TGCGCCAGCAGCTCGGGACTAGCGGGAGTTCAGCAAGAGACCCAGTACTTC
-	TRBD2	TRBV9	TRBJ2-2	CASSVAFTPSGGFTGELFF	TGTGCCAGCAGCGTAGCTTTTACCCCTAGCGGGGGTTTCACCGGGGAGCTGTTTTTT
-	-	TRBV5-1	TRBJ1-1	CASSPRTANTEAFF	TGCGCCAGCAGCCCCCGGACAGCGAACACTGAAGCTTTCTTT
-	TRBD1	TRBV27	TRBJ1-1	CASSDRDRGPDTEAFF	TGTGCCAGCAGTGACCGGGACAGGGGACCGGACACTGAAGCTTTCTTT
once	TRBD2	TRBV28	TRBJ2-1	CASSRFGAGNSGEQFF	TGTGCCAGCAGTCGATTCGGAGCGGGAAACTCGGGAGAGCAGTTCTTC
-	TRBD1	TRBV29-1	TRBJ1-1	CSADTGGRTEAFF	TGCAGCGCCGACACAGGGGGCCGGACTGAAGCTTTCTTT
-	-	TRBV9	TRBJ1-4	CASSAPGGGENEKLFF	TGTGCCAGCAGCGCTCCAGGTGGGGGGGAAAATGAAAAACTGTTTTTT
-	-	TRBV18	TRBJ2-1	CASSPPNGSRYNEQFF	TGTGCCAGCTCACCACCGAACGGGAGCAGATACAATGAGCAGTTCTTC
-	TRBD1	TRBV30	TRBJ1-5	CASSWGTGVSQPQHF	TGTGCCTCAAGCTGGGGGACAGGGGTAAGTCAGCCCCAGCATTTT
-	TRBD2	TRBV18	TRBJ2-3	CASSPPLAGGRNTQYF	TGTGCCAGCTCACCCCCCTTAGCGGGGGGGCGTAATACGCAGTATTTT
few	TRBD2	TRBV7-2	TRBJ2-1	CASSLGLAGGSYNEQFF	TGTGCCAGCAGCTTAGGGCTAGCGGGAGGATCCTACAATGAGCAGTTCTTC
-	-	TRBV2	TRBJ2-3	CASSEPDSGADTQYF	TGTGCCAGCAGTGAGCCCGACAGTGGGGCAGATACGCAGTATTTT
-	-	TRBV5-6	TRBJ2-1	CASSFLPDSYNEQFF	TGTGCCAGCAGCTTCTTACCGGACTCTTACAATGAGCAGTTCTTC
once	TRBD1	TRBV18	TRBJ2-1	CASSPRTGYNEQFF	TGTGCCAGCTCACCACGGACAGGATACAATGAGCAGTTCTTC
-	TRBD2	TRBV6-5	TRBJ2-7	CASSSGGYTYEQYF	TGTGCCAGCAGCAGCGGGGGGTATACATACGAGCAGTACTTC
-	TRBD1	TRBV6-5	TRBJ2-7	CASTQNRGNEQYF	TGTGCCAGCACTCAAAACAGGGGGAACGAGCAGTACTTC
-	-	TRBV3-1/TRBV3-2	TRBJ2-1	CASSLADEQFF	TGTGCCAGCAGCCTCGCGGATGAGCAGTTCTTC
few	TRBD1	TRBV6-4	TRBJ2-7	CASSEAAGGSYEQYF	TGTGCCAGCAGTGAAGCGGCAGGGGGCTCCTACGAGCAGTACTTC
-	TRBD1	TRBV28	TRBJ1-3	CASSNGPGQGRSAAGNTIYF	TGTGCCAGCAGTAACGGACCGGGACAGGGGAGAAGTGCAGCTGGAAACACCATATATTTT
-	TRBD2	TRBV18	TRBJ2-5	CASSHSGVEETQYF	TGTGCCAGCTCGCACAGCGGGGTAGAAGAGACCCAGTACTTC
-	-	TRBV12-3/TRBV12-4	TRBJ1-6	CASSLQSNSPLHF	TGTGCCAGCAGTTTGCAGTCTAATTCACCCCTCCACTTT
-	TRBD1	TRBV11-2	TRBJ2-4	CASSLDPTGVIQYF	TGTGCCAGCAGCTTAGATCCAACAGGGGTTATTCAGTACTTC
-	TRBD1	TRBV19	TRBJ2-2	CASSIFSGQGAGELFF	TGTGCCAGTAGTATATTTTCGGGACAGGGGGCCGGGGAGCTGTTTTTT
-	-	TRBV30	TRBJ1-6	CAWTSLDNSPLHF	TGTGCCTGGACGAGCCTAGACAATTCACCCCTCCACTTT
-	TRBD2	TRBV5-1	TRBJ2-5	CASSLQATSGAQETQYF	TGCGCCAGCAGCTTGCAGGCGACTAGCGGCGCTCAAGAGACCCAGTACTTC
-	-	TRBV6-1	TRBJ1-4	CASSEGGKGNEKLFF	TGTGCCAGCAGTGAAGGGGGAAAGGGGAATGAAAAACTGTTTTTT
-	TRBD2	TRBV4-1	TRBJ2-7	CASSQDQGLASYEQYF	TGCGCCAGCAGCCAAGATCAAGGACTAGCATCCTACGAGCAGTACTTC
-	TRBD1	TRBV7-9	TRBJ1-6	CASSPNGGQGQNSPLHF	TGTGCCAGCAGCCCCAACGGTGGACAGGGGCAAAATTCACCCCTCCACTTT
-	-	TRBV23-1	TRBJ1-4	CASTQERGSSSEKLFF	TGCGCCAGCACCCAAGAAAGGGGGTCCTCCAGTGAAAAACTGTTTTTT
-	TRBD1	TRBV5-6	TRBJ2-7	CASSLVGTGPYEQYF	TGTGCCAGCAGCTTGGTAGGGACAGGGCCCTACGAGCAGTACTTC
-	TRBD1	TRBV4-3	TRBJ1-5	CASSQETGGFQPQHF	TGCGCCAGCAGCCAAGAAACAGGGGGCTTTCAGCCCCAGCATTTT
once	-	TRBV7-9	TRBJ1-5	CASSAGSQPQHF	TGTGCCAGTAGCGCGGGGTCTCAGCCCCAGCATTTT
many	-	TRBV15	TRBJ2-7	CATSREATAYEQYF	TGTGCCACCAGCAGAGAGGCAACAGCTTACGAGCAGTACTTC
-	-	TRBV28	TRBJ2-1	CASQKQGWYEQFF	TGTGCCAGCCAAAAACAGGGTTGGTATGAGCAGTTCTTC
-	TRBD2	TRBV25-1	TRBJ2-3	CASTAGVPDTQYF	TGTGCCAGCACGGCGGGGGTTCCAGATACGCAGTATTTT
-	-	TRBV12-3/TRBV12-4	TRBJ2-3	CASPKGGVWYF	TGTGCCAGCCCAAAAGGGGGGGTTTGGTATTTT
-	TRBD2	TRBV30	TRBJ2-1	CAWRPRLAGRYNEQFF	TGTGCCTGGAGGCCCCGACTAGCGGGCAGATACAATGAGCAGTTCTTC
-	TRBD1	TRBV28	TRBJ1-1	CASSQKRQGALGVNTEAFF	TGTGCCAGCAGTCAAAAGAGACAGGGGGCCTTAGGGGTGAACACTGAAGCTTTCTTT
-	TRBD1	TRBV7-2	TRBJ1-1	CASSSRTGRSTEAFF	TGTGCCAGCAGCTCCAGGACAGGGAGAAGCACTGAAGCTTTCTTT
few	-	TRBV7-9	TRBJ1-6	CASSLQNSPLHF	TGTGCCAGCAGCCTACAGAATTCACCCCTCCACTTT
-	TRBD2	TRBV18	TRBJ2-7	CASSRPGTSVGEQYF	TGTGCCAGCTCACGTCCCGGGACTAGTGTCGGCGAGCAGTACTTC
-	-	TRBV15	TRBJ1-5	CATSYAEGGNQPQHF	TGTGCCACCTCTTATGCCGAGGGGGGCAATCAGCCCCAGCATTTT
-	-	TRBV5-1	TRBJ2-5	CASSHAPSQETQYF	TGCGCCAGCAGCCATGCGCCCTCCCAAGAGACCCAGTACTTC